What follows is one T cell receptor beta chain and its context. Its antigen is not yet known. Base qualities were left out, and no much larger clone turns up one base away. The CDR3 regions of human TCRbeta chains were subjected to immunosequencing. Processing in the source paper ran as follows. Repertoire TCRs were matched against a reference library of SARS-CoV-2-specific TCRs generated with the MIRA antigen-specificity platform. Breadth was defined as the fraction of unique TCRs that were SARS-CoV-2-associated. Depth was defined as the fraction of total T cells that were SARS-CoV-2-associated. Using the MIRA data, each spike-specific TCR was assigned both to the spike region to which the TCR was reactive and to a CD4 or CD8 class. Log10-transformed breadth and depth values were compared by one-way ANOVA with Sidak's multiple comparisons tests. In its TCRdb copy, this immuneACCESS table keeps in-frame sequences only and misses some clones. Where compared with another copy, unresolved V genes explain less than half of these, and the others have no known cause. V and J calls and clone size come straight from that table; D and trimming were deduced from the DNA. This sample gives about 150,000 clones in total; approximately 90% of them show up just once. The leading ten clones occupy around 1.9% of the sample.

In the paper's terms, the time point label means: baseline before first vaccination. The vaccinee samples were drawn from two UK trials, COV001 and COV002, one of which was a single-blind randomized controlled phase 2/3 trial testing AZD1222 (ChAdOx1 nCoV-19) in healthy adults. For TCRbeta chain sequencing, PBMC samples from trial participants were taken at day 0 and at day 28 after the second dose. The V and J ends are trimmed by 2 bases and 11 bases, leaving 9 bases between them. The CDR3 starts with the cysteine, ends with the phenylalanine, and has 12 residues. Here the CDR3 DNA is all that survives: 36 bases in frame from base 1. CDR1 LGHDT and CDR2 YNNKEL are derived from the germline V gene (reference sequence). The sample comes from a study of T cell responses to AZD1222 COVID-19 vaccine (dated by TCRdb to the early 2020s). Regarding the complete study: Because spike-specific TCR depth and breadth did not differ between the two schedules, AZD1222 recipients who got a second dose at roughly 4 weeks were pooled with those who got a second dose at roughly 12 weeks. Trial participants were enrolled into age subgroups of 18-55, 56-69 and 70-plus years, which contained roughly 140, 27 and 60 TCR-sequenced participants, respectively. A total of about 240 trial participants underwent TCR sequencing, of whom approximately 210 received two doses of AZD1222 and some 25 received two doses of the MenACWY control vaccine. The full study reports these points: Epitopes outside the regions mutated in the B.1.351 and B.1.1.7 variants were reportedly recognized by nearly half of the unique spike-specific TCRs. Most participants were white British and females outnumbered males, and the authors suggested that clonal diversity may have been underestimated. In the small 56-69-year group, the increase in depth fell short of significance, most likely because of low power. Only five or six AZD1222 recipients were SARS-CoV-2 seropositive at baseline, limiting conclusions about previously exposed vaccinees. After two AZD1222 doses, both the breadth and the depth of spike-specific TCRs were significantly higher than at day 0 and than in MenACWY recipients. The vaccine-associated CD4 TCRs covered the entire spike protein, and the dominant responses fell in regions 160-218 and 743-854. Because no day 14 peak-response samples were available, the repertoires could be characterized only after the peak T cell response.

The receptor's source is an adult in good health. Recombination joined TRBV3-1 (or the pseudogene TRBV3-2) with TRBJ1-4, and TRBD1 may be the D gene, going by 5 matching bases. Here the sequenced sample was peripheral blood, taken on day 0 of AZD1222 vaccination. The CDR3: CASSQLGLKLFF. The nucleotide sequence is given as TGTGCCAGCAGCCAATTGGGACTGAAACTGTTTTTT.